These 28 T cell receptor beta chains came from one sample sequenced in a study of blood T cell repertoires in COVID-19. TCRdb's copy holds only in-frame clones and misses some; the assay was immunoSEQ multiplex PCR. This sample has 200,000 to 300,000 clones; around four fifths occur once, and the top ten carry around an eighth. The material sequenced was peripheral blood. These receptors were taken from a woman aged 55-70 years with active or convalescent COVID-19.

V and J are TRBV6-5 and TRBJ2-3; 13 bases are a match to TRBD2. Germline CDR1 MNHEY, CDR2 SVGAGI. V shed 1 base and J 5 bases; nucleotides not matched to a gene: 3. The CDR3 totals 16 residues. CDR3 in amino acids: CASSYWGLAGRDTQYF. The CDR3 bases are TGTGCCAGCAGTTACTGGGGACTAGCGGGGAGAGATACGCAGTATTTT.

The CDR3 DNA is TGTGCCAGCAGTTACGGGACAGGGGAGCCTGGCTACACCTTC. Its translation: CASSYGTGEPGYTF. The rearrangement joins TRBV6-5 to TRBJ1-2, with 10 bases that match TRBD1. CDR1 is MNHEY and CDR2 is SVGAGI in the germline V gene. This CDR3 is 14 amino acids long. V shed 2 bases, J shed 7 bases, and the junction held 4 bases outside the gene matches.

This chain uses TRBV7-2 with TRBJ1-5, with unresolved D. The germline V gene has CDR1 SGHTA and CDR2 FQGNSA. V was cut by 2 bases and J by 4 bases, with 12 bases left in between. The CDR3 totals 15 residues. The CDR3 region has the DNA TGTGCCAGCAGCTTATTCGGGGAGGTAAATCAGCCCCAGCATTTT. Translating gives CASSLFGEVNQPQHF.

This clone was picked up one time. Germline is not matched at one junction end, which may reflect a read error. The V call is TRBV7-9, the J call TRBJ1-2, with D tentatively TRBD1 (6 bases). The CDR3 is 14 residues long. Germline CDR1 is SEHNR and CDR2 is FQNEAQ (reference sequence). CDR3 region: CASTLIGTWQGYTF. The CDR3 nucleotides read TGTGCCAGCACCTTAATCGGGACATGGCAAGGCTACACCTTC.

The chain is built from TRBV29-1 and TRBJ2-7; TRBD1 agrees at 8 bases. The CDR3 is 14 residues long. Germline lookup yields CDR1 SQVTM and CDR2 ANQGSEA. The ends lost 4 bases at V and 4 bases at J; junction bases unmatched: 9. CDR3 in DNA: TGCAGCGTTGCGGGACAGGTTGTTAGGTACGAGCAGTACTTC. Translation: CSVAGQVVRYEQYF.

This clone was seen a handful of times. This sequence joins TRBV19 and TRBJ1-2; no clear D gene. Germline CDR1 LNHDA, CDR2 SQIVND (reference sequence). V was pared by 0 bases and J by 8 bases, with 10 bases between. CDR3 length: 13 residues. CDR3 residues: CASSIDRVGGYTF. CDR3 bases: TGTGCCAGTAGTATAGATCGGGTTGGAGGCTACACCTTC. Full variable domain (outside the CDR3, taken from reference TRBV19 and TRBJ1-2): DGGITQSPKYLFRKEGQNVTLSCEQNLNHDAMYWYRQDPGQGLRLIYYSQIVNDFQKGDIAEGYSVSREKKESFPLTVTSAQKNPTAFYLCASSIDRVGGYTFGSGTRLTVV.

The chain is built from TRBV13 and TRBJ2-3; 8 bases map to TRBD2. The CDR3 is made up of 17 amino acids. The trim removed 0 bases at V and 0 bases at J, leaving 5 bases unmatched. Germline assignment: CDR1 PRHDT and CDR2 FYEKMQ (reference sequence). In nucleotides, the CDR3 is TGTGCCAGCAGCTTAGGGGAAGCGGGGGACAGCACAGATACGCAGTATTTT. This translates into CASSLGEAGDSTDTQYF.

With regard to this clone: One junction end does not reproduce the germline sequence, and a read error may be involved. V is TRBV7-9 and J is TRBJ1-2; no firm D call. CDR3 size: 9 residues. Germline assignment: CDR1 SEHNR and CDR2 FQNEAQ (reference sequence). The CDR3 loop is CASTREVPF. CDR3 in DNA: TGTGCCAGCACCCGGGAGGTCCCCTTC.

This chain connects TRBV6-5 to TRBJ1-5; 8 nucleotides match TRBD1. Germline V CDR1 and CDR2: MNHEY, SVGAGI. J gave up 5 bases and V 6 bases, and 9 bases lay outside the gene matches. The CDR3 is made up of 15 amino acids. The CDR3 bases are TGTGCCAGCAGAACAGGGGGAGGATTGGATCAGCCCCAGCATTTT. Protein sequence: CASRTGGGLDQPQHF.

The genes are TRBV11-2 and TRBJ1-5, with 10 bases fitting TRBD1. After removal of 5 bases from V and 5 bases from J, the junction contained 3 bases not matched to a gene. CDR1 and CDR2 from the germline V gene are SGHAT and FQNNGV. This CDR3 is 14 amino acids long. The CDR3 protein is CASSLTGGDQPQHF. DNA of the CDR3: TGTGCCAGCAGCCTGACAGGGGGCGATCAGCCCCAGCATTTT.

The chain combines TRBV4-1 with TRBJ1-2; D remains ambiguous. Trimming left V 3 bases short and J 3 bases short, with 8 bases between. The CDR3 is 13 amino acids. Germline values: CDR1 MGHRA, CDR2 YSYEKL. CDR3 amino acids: CASSQATDYGYTF. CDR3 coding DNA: TGCGCCAGCAGCCAGGCAACCGACTATGGCTACACCTTC.

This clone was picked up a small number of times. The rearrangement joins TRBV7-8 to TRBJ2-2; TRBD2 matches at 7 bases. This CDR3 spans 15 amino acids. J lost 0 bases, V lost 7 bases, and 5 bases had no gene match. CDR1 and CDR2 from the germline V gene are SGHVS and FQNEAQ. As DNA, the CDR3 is TGTGCCAGCAACCCCAGCGGGACGAACACCGGGGAGCTGTTTTTT. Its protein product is CASNPSGTNTGELFF.

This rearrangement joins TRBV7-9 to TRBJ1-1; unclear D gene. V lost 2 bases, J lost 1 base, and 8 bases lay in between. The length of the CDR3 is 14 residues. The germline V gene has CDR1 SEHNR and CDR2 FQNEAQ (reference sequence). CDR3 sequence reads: CASSLYGKNTEAFF. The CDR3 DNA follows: TGTGCCAGCAGCTTATACGGGAAGAACACTGAAGCTTTCTTT. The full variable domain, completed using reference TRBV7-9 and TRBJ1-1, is DTGVSQNPRHKITKRGQNVTFRCDPISEHNRLYWYRQTLGQGPEFLTYFQNEAQLEKSRLLSDRFSAERPKGSFSTLEIQRTEQGDSAMYLCASSLYGKNTEAFFGQGTRLTVV.

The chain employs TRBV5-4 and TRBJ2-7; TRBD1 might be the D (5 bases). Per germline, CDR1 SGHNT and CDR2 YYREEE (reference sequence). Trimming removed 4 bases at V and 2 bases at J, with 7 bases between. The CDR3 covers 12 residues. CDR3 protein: CASSMGPYEQYF. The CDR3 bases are TGTGCCAGCAGCATGGGGCCCTACGAGCAGTACTTC.

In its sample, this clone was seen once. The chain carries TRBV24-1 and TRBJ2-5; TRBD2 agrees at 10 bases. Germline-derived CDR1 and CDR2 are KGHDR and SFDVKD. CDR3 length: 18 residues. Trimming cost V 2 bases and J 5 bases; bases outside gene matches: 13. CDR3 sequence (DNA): TGTGCCACCAGTGATTCCCTCCTGGGGAGCGGGGGGGCTGAGACCCAGTACTTC. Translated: CATSDSLLGSGGAETQYF.

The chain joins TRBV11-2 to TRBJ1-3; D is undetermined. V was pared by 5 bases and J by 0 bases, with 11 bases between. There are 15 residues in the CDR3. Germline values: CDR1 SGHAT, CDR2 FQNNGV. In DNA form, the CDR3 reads TGTGCCAGCAGCCGTGAGGGTTTCTCTGGAAACACCATATATTTT. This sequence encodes CASSREGFSGNTIYF.

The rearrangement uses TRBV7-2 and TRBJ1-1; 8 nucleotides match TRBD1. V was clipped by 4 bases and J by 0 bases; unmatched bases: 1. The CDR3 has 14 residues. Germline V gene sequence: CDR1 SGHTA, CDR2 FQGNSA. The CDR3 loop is CASSSDRVNTEAFF. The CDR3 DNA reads TGTGCCAGCAGCTCGGACAGGGTGAACACTGAAGCTTTCTTT.

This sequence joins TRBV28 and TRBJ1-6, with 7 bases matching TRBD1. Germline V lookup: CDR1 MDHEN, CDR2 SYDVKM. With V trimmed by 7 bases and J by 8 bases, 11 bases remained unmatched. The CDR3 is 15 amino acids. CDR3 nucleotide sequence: TGTGCCAGCAATAACAGGGGCCTTGGTGATTCACCCCTCCACTTT. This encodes CASNNRGLGDSPLHF.

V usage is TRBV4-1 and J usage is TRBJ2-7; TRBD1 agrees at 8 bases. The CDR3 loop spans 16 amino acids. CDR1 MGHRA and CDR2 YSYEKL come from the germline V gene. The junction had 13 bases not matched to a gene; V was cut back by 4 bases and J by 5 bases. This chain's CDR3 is CASSLPRLGQGDEQYF. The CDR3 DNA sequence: TGCGCCAGCAGCCTCCCGCGACTAGGACAGGGCGACGAGCAGTACTTC.

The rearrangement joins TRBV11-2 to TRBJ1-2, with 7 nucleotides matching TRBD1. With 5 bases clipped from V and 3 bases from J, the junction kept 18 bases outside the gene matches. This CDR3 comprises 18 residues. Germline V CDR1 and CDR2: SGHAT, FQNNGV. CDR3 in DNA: TGTGCCAGCAGCACCTCTGGACAGGCCGCCAACGCATACTATGGCTACACCTTC. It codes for CASSTSGQAANAYYGYTF.

CDR3 protein: CASSESQGNYGYTF. CDR3 bases: TGTGCCAGCAGTGAAAGCCAGGGGAACTATGGCTACACCTTC. The V call is TRBV2, the J call TRBJ1-2, with D maybe TRBD1 (6 bases). CDR1 and CDR2 from the germline V gene are SNHLY and FYNNEI. Trimming removed 2 bases from V and 2 bases from J, with 9 bases in between. The CDR3 is 14 amino acids.

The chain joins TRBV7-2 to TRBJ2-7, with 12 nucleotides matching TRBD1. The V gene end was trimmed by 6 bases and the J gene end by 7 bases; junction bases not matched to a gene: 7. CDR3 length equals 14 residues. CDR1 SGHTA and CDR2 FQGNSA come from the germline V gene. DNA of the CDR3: TGTGCCAGCAGGAGGGGACAGGGGGCGGATGAGCAGTACTTC. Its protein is CASRRGQGADEQYF.

CDR3 sequence (DNA): TGTGCCAGCAGCCTGGGGACTACCATGAACACCGGGGAGCTGTTTTTT. Translating it yields CASSLGTTMNTGELFF. The chain employs TRBV5-4 and TRBJ2-2; 7 bases agree with TRBD2. V lost 4 bases to trimming and J lost 1 base; unmatched junction nucleotides: 7. CDR1 and CDR2 from the germline V gene are SGHNT and YYREEE (reference sequence). The CDR3 has 16 amino acids.

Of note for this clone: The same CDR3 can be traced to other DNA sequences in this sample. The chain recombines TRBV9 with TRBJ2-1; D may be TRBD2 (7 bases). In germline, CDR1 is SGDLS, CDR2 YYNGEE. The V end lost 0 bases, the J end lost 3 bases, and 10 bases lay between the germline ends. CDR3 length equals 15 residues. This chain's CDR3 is CASSVGGGVYNEQFF. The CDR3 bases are TGTGCCAGCAGCGTAGGAGGGGGGGTCTACAATGAGCAGTTCTTC.

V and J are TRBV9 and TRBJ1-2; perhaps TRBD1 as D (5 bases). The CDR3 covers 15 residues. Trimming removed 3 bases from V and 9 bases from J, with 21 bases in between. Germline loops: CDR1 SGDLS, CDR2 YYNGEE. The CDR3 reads CASSAGGSMVRRYTF. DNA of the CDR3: TGTGCCAGCAGCGCGGGGGGGAGTATGGTTCGGCGCTACACCTTC.

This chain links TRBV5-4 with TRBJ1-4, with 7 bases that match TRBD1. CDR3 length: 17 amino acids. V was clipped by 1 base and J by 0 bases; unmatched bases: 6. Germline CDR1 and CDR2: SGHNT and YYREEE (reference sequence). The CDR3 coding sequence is TGTGCCAGCAGCTTGTACGGACAGGATGCAACTAATGAAAAACTGTTTTTT. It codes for CASSLYGQDATNEKLFF.

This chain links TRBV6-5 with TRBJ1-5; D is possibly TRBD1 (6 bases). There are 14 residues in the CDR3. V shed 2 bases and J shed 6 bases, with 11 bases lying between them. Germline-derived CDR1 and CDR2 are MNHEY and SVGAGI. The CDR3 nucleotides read TGTGCCAGCAGTTACGGGGGGGCGAGTCAGCCCCAGCATTTT. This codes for CASSYGGASQPQHF.

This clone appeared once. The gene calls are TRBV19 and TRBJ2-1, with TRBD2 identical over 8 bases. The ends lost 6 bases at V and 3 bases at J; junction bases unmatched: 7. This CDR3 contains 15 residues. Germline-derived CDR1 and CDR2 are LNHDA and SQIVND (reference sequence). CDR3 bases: TGTGCCAGTAGCACGAGCGGGGGTGTCTACAATGAGCAGTTCTTC. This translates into CASSTSGGVYNEQFF.